The 9 T cell receptor beta chains below were found in one sample sequenced in a study of blood T cell repertoires in COVID-19. Libraries were prepared by immunoSEQ multiplex PCR; TCRdb keeps only in-frame clonotypes and omits some of them. The data show under 200,000 clones, with approximately 90% seen just once and approximately 4% held by the top ten. Sequences were obtained from peripheral blood. These receptors all come from a man aged 18 to 30 with active or convalescent COVID-19.

This chain uses TRBV7-6 with TRBJ1-2, with 9 bases fitting TRBD1. Germline CDR1 and CDR2: SGHVS and FNYEAQ. Germline trimming cut 4 bases from V and 0 bases from J; bases unmatched to any gene: 9. The CDR3 sequence is 17 residues long. The CDR3 DNA is TGTGCCAGCAGCTCACGGGACAGGGACGAAGCTAACTATGGCTACACCTTC. Translated: CASSSRDRDEANYGYTF.

V and J are TRBV3-1 (or the pseudogene TRBV3-2) and TRBJ1-2; D not resolved. The V end lost 1 base, the J end lost 4 bases, and 7 bases lay between the germline ends. Germline lookup yields CDR1 LGHDT and CDR2 YNNKEL (reference sequence). This CDR3 has 13 amino acids. The CDR3 bases are TGTGCCAGCAGCCAAGCAGAAGTCTATGGCTACACCTTC. Translated: CASSQAEVYGYTF.

The chain carries TRBV6-5 and TRBJ1-6; TRBD1 matches 9 bases. V was clipped by 4 bases and J by 8 bases; unmatched bases: 6. Germline V lookup: CDR1 MNHEY, CDR2 SVGAGI. The CDR3 runs 15 residues. The DNA for the CDR3 is TGTGCCAGCAGTTCTGGGACAGGGATTTATTCACCCCTCCACTTT. Protein sequence: CASSSGTGIYSPLHF.

This clone showed up just a few times. The rearrangement uses TRBV4-3 and TRBJ2-6; the D gene is possibly TRBD1 (5 bases). This CDR3 is 17 amino acids long. From germline, CDR1 is LGHNA and CDR2 YSLEER. With 0 bases removed from V and 2 bases from J, the gap between germline ends came to 11 bases. The CDR3 region is CASSQDGSGTGANVLTF. Written as DNA, the CDR3 is TGCGCCAGCAGCCAAGACGGATCAGGGACTGGGGCCAACGTCCTGACTTTC.

The chain is built from TRBV25-1 and TRBJ1-2; D may be TRBD1 (5 bases). CDR3 length: 14 amino acids. Germline values: CDR1 MGHDK, CDR2 SYGVNS. The V end was cut by 5 bases, the J end by 5 bases, with 15 bases between. This CDR3 is CASSNSGDRYGYTF. The CDR3, as DNA: TGTGCCAGCAGTAACTCAGGCGACAGATATGGCTACACCTTC.

This chain uses TRBV6-6 with TRBJ2-5, with a weak D call TRBD2 (5 bases). Germline CDR1 MNHNY, CDR2 SVGAGI (reference sequence). The length of the CDR3 is 14 residues. Between the trimmed V and J ends, which lost 8 bases and 5 bases, there was a span of 18 bases. As DNA, the CDR3 is TGTGCCAGCCTAGACTCCGGGAACGTGGAGACCCAGTACTTC. Its translation is CASLDSGNVETQYF.

This rearrangement joins TRBV9 to TRBJ1-1, with D unclear. The CDR3 contains 13 residues. V was trimmed by 4 bases and J by 6 bases, leaving 13 bases between them. Germline V CDR1 and CDR2: SGDLS, YYNGEE. In nucleotides, the CDR3 is TGTGCCAGCAGCCCACTACCCCGGGCTGAAGCTTTCTTT. This gives the protein CASSPLPRAEAFF.

The chain carries TRBV5-4 and TRBJ1-1; D is uncertain. Germline-derived CDR1 and CDR2 are SGHNT and YYREEE (reference sequence). Trimming took off 3 bases at V and 11 bases at J, with 14 bases between the two ends. The length of the CDR3 is 12 residues. The CDR3 here is CASSSRAREAFF. CDR3 DNA: TGTGCCAGCAGCTCGAGGGCGAGGGAGGCTTTCTTT.

This clone was found once. The rearrangement links TRBV20-1 to TRBJ1-4, with D possibly matching TRBD1 (6 bases). This CDR3 has 14 amino acids. Per germline, CDR1 DFQATT and CDR2 SNEGSKA (reference sequence). The CDR3 region is CSASTQGANEKLFF. The CDR3 DNA follows: TGCAGCGCAAGTACACAGGGAGCTAATGAAAAACTGTTTTTT.